The following is a TCR beta chain sequence with its context. This sample stems from a study of OX40 agonist ivuxolimab in advanced cancers. The repertoire was sequenced with immunoSEQ multiplex PCR; TCRdb's copy has only in-frame clones and lacks some. The sample comprises 40,000 or so clones, over 65% of which are singletons, and 15% rests with the top ten. The sequences come from CD4+ or CD8+ T cells sorted from blood, collected in a trial of the OX40 agonist ivuxolimab. This sequence was found in an adult with an advanced solid tumor such as melanoma, head and neck, liver or kidney cancer.

The CDR3 loop reads CASSSGYGNTEAFF. As DNA, the CDR3 is TGTGCCAGCAGTTCAGGGTATGGGAACACTGAAGCTTTCTTT. The rearrangement links TRBV27 to TRBJ1-1; TRBD1 might be the D (5 bases). Trimming took off 4 bases at V and 1 base at J, with 10 bases between the two ends. CDR3 length equals 14 residues. The V gene's germline CDR1 is MNHEY and CDR2 SMNVEV (reference sequence).